This T cell receptor beta chain is drawn from a study of STAT5B mutations in CD4+ large granular lymphocyte leukemia. Using immunoSEQ multiplex PCR, the repertoire was profiled, and TCRdb retains in-frame clones only, with some absent. The sample yields roughly 30,000 clones, around 85% seen once. The CDR3 is made up of 18 amino acids. Germline V gene lookup returns CDR1 GTSNPN and CDR2 SVGIG (reference sequence). V lost 2 bases and J lost 1; bases outside the gene matches: 16. The origin of this receptor is a human donor in good health. Sequenced sample: CD4+ T cells from blood buffy coats. The rearrangement links TRBV30 to TRBJ2-7, with TRBD1 matching 8 bases. CDR3: CAWSQLGDRLISSYEQYF. The CDR3 DNA reads as TGTGCCTGGAGTCAATTAGGGGACAGGCTAATCTCATCCTACGAGCAGTACTTC.